These 20 T cell receptor beta chains originate from one sample sequenced in a study of CD8 T cells in ankylosing spondylitis. General study results and limits: The study identified a TCR beta motif of under ten highly homologous variants that appeared characteristic of ankylosing spondylitis blood.

MiXCR was run by TCRdb on the 5' RACE reads, yielding one entry per CDR3 protein. The sample yields fewer than 450,000 distinct CDR3 sequences, about a sixth seen once. The antigens for these receptors are not known. The sequenced material came from blood, either unsorted or a sorted T cell fraction (not recorded which). The receptors shown here come from a male donor with ankylosing spondylitis.

The CDR3 sequence: CASALGGAMDTEAFF. The CDR3 nucleotides are TGTGCCAGCGCCCTGGGGGGGGCTATGGACACTGAAGCTTTCTTT. The chain uses TRBV28 and TRBJ1-1, with a tentative D call TRBD1 (6 bases). This CDR3 has 15 amino acids. V was trimmed by 8 bases and J by 3 bases, leaving 19 bases between them. Per the germline V gene, CDR1 is MDHEN and CDR2 is SYDVKM.

The chain couples TRBV7-9 to TRBJ2-2; D ambiguous. Germline CDR1 is SEHNR and CDR2 is FQNEAQ (reference sequence). V lost 4 bases to trimming and J lost 6 bases, with 15 bases between them. CDR3 length: 15 amino acids. CDR3 DNA sequence: TGTGCCAGCAGCTCTTCCCCCGTTGGGGCCGGGGAGCTGTTTTTT. Translating it yields CASSSSPVGAGELFF. The full variable domain, rest sourced from reference TRBV7-9 and TRBJ2-2, is DTGVSQNPRHKITKRGQNVTFRCDPISEHNRLYWYRQTLGQGPEFLTYFQNEAQLEKSRLLSDRFSAERPKGSFSTLEIQRTEQGDSAMYLCASSSSPVGAGELFFGEGSRLTVL.

The chain joins TRBV7-9 to TRBJ1-3; D is perhaps TRBD1 (5 bases). The ends were cut back, 2 bases at V and 4 bases at J, with 12 bases in the middle. CDR3 length equals 15 residues. The germline CDR1 and CDR2 sequences are SEHNR and FQNEAQ (reference sequence). DNA for the CDR3: TGTGCCAGCAGCTTAAAAGGGGAAGGCGGAAACACCATATATTTT. Its translation is CASSLKGEGGNTIYF.

In nucleotides, the CDR3 is TGTGCCAGCAGCCCCACCTCCGGGACAAGAACATACGAGCAGTACTTC. Its protein product is CASSPTSGTRTYEQYF. The chain uses TRBV7-2 and TRBJ2-7; D is perhaps TRBD1 (6 bases). CDR3 length equals 16 residues. V lost 5 bases and J 4 bases, leaving 21 bases between the germline ends. Per the germline V gene, CDR1 is SGHTA and CDR2 is FQGNSA.

This clonotype appeared many times. The J gene is TRBJ1-2, the V gene TRBV4-2; 7 nucleotides agree with TRBD1. V dropped 0 bases and J dropped 7; count of bases not matched to a gene: 14. This CDR3 spans 17 amino acids. The germline V gene encodes CDR1 LGHNA and CDR2 YNFKEQ. CDR3: CASSQDQAIGGASGYTF. Written as DNA, the CDR3 is TGTGCCAGCAGCCAAGATCAGGCGATAGGGGGCGCTTCTGGCTACACCTTC.

The rearrangement joins TRBV27 to TRBJ2-7; a weak D match, TRBD1 (6 bases). Germline V lookup: CDR1 MNHEY, CDR2 SMNVEV (reference sequence). Between the trimmed V and J ends, which lost 5 bases and 5 bases, there was a span of 16 bases. The CDR3 covers 14 residues. CDR3 sequence (DNA): TGTGCCAGCAGTCCCCACCGACAGGTTAACGAGCAGTACTTC. Its translation is CASSPHRQVNEQYF.

The chain recombines TRBV19 with TRBJ2-2, with TRBD1 matching over 8 bases. V trimming: 4 bases; J trimming: 7 bases; junction bases outside the gene matches: 8. The CDR3 runs to 15 residues. Per the germline V gene, CDR1 is LNHDA and CDR2 is SQIVND (reference sequence). In nucleotides, the CDR3 is TGTGCCAGTAGTAACGCGCGGACAGGGATCGGGGAGCTGTTTTTT. The encoded protein is CASSNARTGIGELFF.

This clonotype was found a few times. The J gene is TRBJ2-1, the V gene TRBV7-3; a possible D gene is TRBD2 (5 bases). There are 15 residues in the CDR3. Germline lookup yields CDR1 SGHTA and CDR2 FQGTGA. Trimming took off 4 bases at V and 4 bases at J, with 14 bases between the two ends. CDR3 in amino acids: CASSSYHGLYNEQFF. CDR3 DNA: TGTGCCAGCAGCTCATACCACGGACTTTACAATGAGCAGTTCTTC.

In its sample, this clonotype was seen a few times. The chain couples TRBV4-2 to TRBJ1-5; 8 bases are a match to TRBD1. This CDR3 comprises 16 residues. Germline V gene sequence: CDR1 LGHNA, CDR2 YNFKEQ. V shed 3 bases, J shed 3 bases, and the junction held 7 bases outside the gene matches. CDR3 sequence: CASSQEPGGPNQPQHF. In DNA form, the CDR3 reads TGTGCCAGCAGCCAGGAACCAGGGGGCCCCAATCAGCCCCAGCATTTT.

The chain has TRBV9 and TRBJ1-2; D gene uncertain. Germline lookup yields CDR1 SGDLS and CDR2 YYNGEE. The CDR3 extends over 13 amino acids. V was trimmed by 0 bases and J by 8 bases, leaving 11 bases between them. CDR3 residues: CASSVDRYTGYTF. Written as DNA, the CDR3 is TGTGCCAGCAGCGTAGATCGGTATACAGGCTACACCTTC.

The sample holds a few counts of this clonotype. J is TRBJ2-1 and V is TRBV7-2, with 8 bases aligning to TRBD1. CDR1 is SGHTA and CDR2 is FQGNSA in the germline V gene. Trimming cost V 5 bases and J 8 bases; bases outside gene matches: 5. The CDR3 loop spans 13 amino acids. The CDR3 reads CASSTDRGYEQFF. CDR3 bases: TGTGCCAGCAGCACAGACAGGGGTTATGAGCAGTTCTTC.

The V gene is TRBV6-1, the J gene TRBJ2-1, with D possibly matching TRBD1 (6 bases). V was pared by 5 bases and J by 9 bases, with 17 bases between. This CDR3 has 14 residues. Germline V gene lookup returns CDR1 MNHNS and CDR2 SASEGT. The CDR3 nucleotides read TGTGCCAGCAGTCGACTTCAGGGGTTGGGTGAGCAGTTCTTC. This gives the protein CASSRLQGLGEQFF.

Many counts were recorded for this clonotype. The chain uses TRBV10-3 and TRBJ2-1, with no clear D. The V gene lost 4 bases and the J gene lost 8 bases, with 15 bases spanning the gap. Germline CDR1 reads ENHRY; CDR2 reads SYGVKD. This CDR3 spans 14 amino acids. The CDR3 DNA reads as TGTGCCATCAGTGCCCCCGAACATGGGGATGAGCAGTTCTTC. The encoded protein is CAISAPEHGDEQFF.

In this sample, this clonotype turned up a few times. The chain uses TRBV4-1 and TRBJ2-3, with TRBD1 matching 10 bases. With V trimmed by 2 bases and J by 7 bases, 9 bases remained unmatched. This CDR3 contains 16 residues. The germline V gene has CDR1 MGHRA and CDR2 YSYEKL. Here the CDR3 reads CASSQSPGQGSHTQYF. The CDR3 region has the DNA TGCGCCAGCAGCCAATCACCGGGACAGGGGTCTCATACGCAGTATTTT.

On this clonotype itself: One end of the junction does not line up with germline, which may come from a read error. V and J are TRBV20-1 and TRBJ1-1, with 9 bases fitting TRBD1. CDR1 DFQATT and CDR2 SNEGSKA come from the germline V gene (reference sequence). The CDR3 consists of 16 residues. The CDR3 reads CCARHAIGQGKNEAFF. CDR3 nucleotides: TGCTGTGCTAGACACGCCATTGGACAGGGGAAAAATGAAGCTTTCTTT.

This clonotype was counted many times. This sequence joins TRBV6-5 and TRBJ1-1; D not resolved. Germline assignment: CDR1 MNHEY and CDR2 SVGAGI. CDR3 size: 14 residues. With 0 bases removed from V and 3 bases from J, the gap between germline ends came to 8 bases. In nucleotides, the CDR3 is TGTGCCAGCAGTTACTCGGCATTTGACACTGAAGCTTTCTTT. Translation gives CASSYSAFDTEAFF.

V gene TRBV3-1 combines with J gene TRBJ1-2; D is uncertain. The CDR3 extends over 11 amino acids. With 1 base removed from V and 12 bases from J, the gap between germline ends came to 9 bases. Germline CDR1 is LGHDT and CDR2 is YNNKEL (reference sequence). CDR3 DNA sequence: TGTGCCAGCAGCCAAGGGTGGGCTAACACCTTC. Protein: CASSQGWANTF.

This clonotype was counted a few times. The J gene is TRBJ2-7, the V gene TRBV28; D ambiguous. CDR1 is MDHEN and CDR2 is SYDVKM in the germline V gene. The V gene lost 6 bases and the J gene lost 9 bases, with 12 bases spanning the gap. The CDR3 has 11 amino acids. The DNA for the CDR3 is TGTGCCAGCAGGGACCTTCTGGGGCAGTACTTC. Protein sequence: CASRDLLGQYF.

This clonotype was counted at least ten times. The chain joins TRBV18 to TRBJ1-1; the D is unclear. V was cut by 8 bases and J by 2 bases, with 12 bases left in between. The germline gives CDR1 KGHSH, CDR2 LQKENI. The CDR3 is made up of 13 amino acids. The CDR3 DNA sequence: TGTGCCAGCAGCCCGACGGGAAACACTGAAGCTTTCTTT. Protein sequence: CASSPTGNTEAFF.

This clonotype was seen ten or more times. The rearrangement links TRBV12-3 or TRBV12-4 to TRBJ2-7; 7 bases agree with TRBD2. V shed 3 bases, J shed 5 bases, and the junction held 1 base outside the gene matches. The CDR3 runs 12 residues. CDR3 sequence reads: CASSFGGNEQYF. The CDR3 region has the DNA TGTGCCAGCAGTTTCGGGGGGAACGAGCAGTACTTC.